The 25 T cell receptor beta chains below were found in one sample sequenced in a study of T cell repertoires in cytomegalovirus infection. TCRdb re-analysed the reads in MiXCR, keeping a single row per CDR3 protein. The sample lists nearly 700,000 distinct CDR3 sequences, about 30% occurring once. Their target antigens are unknown. The specimen was cultured PBMCs, collected from culture after CMV antigen stimulation. All receptors come from a human donor in good health (CMV status not recorded). Some clones in this sample may be carry-over from other donors' samples.

The V and J genes are TRBV28 and TRBJ1-5; D not resolved. CDR3 size: 16 residues. V lost 8 bases and J 0 bases, leaving 17 bases between the germline ends. CDR1 is MDHEN, CDR2 SYDVKM, per germline. CDR3: CASLRGTFYSNQPQHF. Written as DNA, the CDR3 is TGTGCCAGCCTCCGTGGCACATTCTATAGCAATCAGCCCCAGCATTTT.

The chain recombines TRBV7-9 with TRBJ2-3; D is perhaps TRBD2 (6 bases). V gave up 3 bases and J gave up 0 bases, with 13 bases separating them. The CDR3 runs to 16 residues. The V gene's germline CDR1 is SEHNR and CDR2 FQNEAQ (reference sequence). CDR3: CASSFPLRESTDTQYF. CDR3 in DNA: TGTGCCAGCAGCTTCCCCTTGCGGGAAAGCACAGATACGCAGTATTTT.

V usage is TRBV4-1 and J usage is TRBJ1-1; D unclear. This CDR3 is 12 amino acids long. Germline V gene data show CDR1 as MGHRA and CDR2 as YSYEKL. Deletions cut 6 bases from V and 5 bases from J, with 10 bases between. CDR3 residues: CASSGWSTEAFF. The CDR3 coding sequence is TGCGCCAGCAGTGGATGGTCGACTGAAGCTTTCTTT.

The chain joins TRBV5-4 to TRBJ1-6; TRBD1 matches at 12 bases. There are 16 residues in the CDR3. Unmatched junction bases numbered 10, after V lost 5 bases and J lost 10 bases. CDR1 and CDR2 from the germline V gene are SGHNT and YYREEE (reference sequence). In nucleotides, the CDR3 is TGTGCCAGCAGTAGCCCGGGACAGGGGGCGAGGTCACCCCTCCACTTT. Residues: CASSSPGQGARSPLHF.

The chain joins TRBV6-1 to TRBJ2-1; D unclear. Trimming removed 5 bases at V and 6 bases at J, with 14 bases between. The CDR3 has 14 residues. The germline CDR1 and CDR2 sequences are MNHNS and SASEGT. CDR3 in DNA: TGTGCCAGCAGTTACCTCGGCTTATTCAATGAGCAGTTCTTC. Amino acids: CASSYLGLFNEQFF.

The rearrangement uses TRBV2 and TRBJ1-2, with D unresolved. The CDR3 loop spans 15 amino acids. In germline, CDR1 is SNHLY, CDR2 FYNNEI. V was cut by 4 bases and J by 6 bases, with 18 bases left in between. The CDR3 region has the DNA TGTGCCAGCAGTGTAATTCAGACACCCACAAATGGCTACACCTTC. Its protein product is CASSVIQTPTNGYTF.

The chain combines TRBV20-1 with TRBJ2-5, with D hard to call. The CDR3 covers 12 residues. Germline lookup yields CDR1 DFQATT and CDR2 SNEGSKA (reference sequence). V gave up 4 bases and J gave up 2 bases, with 8 bases separating them. This CDR3 is CSAKSSQETQYF. The CDR3 coding sequence is TGCAGTGCTAAGAGCAGTCAAGAGACCCAGTACTTC.

The chain joins TRBV4-2 to TRBJ2-3, with D possibly matching TRBD2 (7 bases). The CDR3 spans 17 residues. In germline, CDR1 is LGHNA, CDR2 YNFKEQ. Between the trimmed V and J ends, which lost 0 bases and 6 bases, there was a span of 19 bases. CDR3 bases: TGTGCCAGCAGCCAAGAGGAGGGAGGGGGAACAGCGGATACGCAGTATTTT. Translating gives CASSQEEGGGTADTQYF.

This sequence joins TRBV11-2 and TRBJ2-1; 9 bases map to TRBD2. This CDR3 has 15 residues. Germline V gives CDR1 SGHAT, CDR2 FQNNGV. V shed 4 bases, J shed 6 bases, and the junction held 7 bases outside the gene matches. Here the CDR3 DNA reads TGTGCCAGCAGCTCCCTAGCGGGGAAAACCAATGAGCAGTTCTTC. This codes for CASSSLAGKTNEQFF.

This clonotype was detected only a few times. The gene calls are TRBV20-1 and TRBJ1-1; tentatively, D is TRBD1 (6 bases). Germline CDR1 and CDR2: DFQATT and SNEGSKA (reference sequence). The CDR3 sequence is 14 residues long. Trimming left V 1 base short and J 6 bases short, with 15 bases between. CDR3 protein: CSARGDKSGAEAFF. The CDR3 DNA follows: TGCAGTGCTAGAGGAGATAAGTCAGGGGCTGAAGCTTTCTTT.

This clonotype appeared a few times. CDR3 region: CASSFQGHEQFF. CDR3 DNA sequence: TGTGCCAGCAGCTTCCAGGGCCATGAGCAGTTCTTC. The V call is TRBV7-9, the J call TRBJ2-1, with D possibly TRBD1 on 5 matching bases. This CDR3 has 12 residues. Germline CDR1 SEHNR, CDR2 FQNEAQ (reference sequence). V was pared by 3 bases and J by 8 bases, with 8 bases between.

This rearrangement joins TRBV7-2 to TRBJ2-2; TRBD2 matches at 11 bases. The CDR3 spans 17 residues. The V gene's germline CDR1 is SGHTA and CDR2 FQGNSA. V shed 3 bases, J shed 8 bases, and the junction held 11 bases outside the gene matches. CDR3 nucleotides: TGTGCCAGCAGCTTTGAGGGACTAGCGGCCCCTGGGGGGGAGCTGTTTTTT. The encoded protein is CASSFEGLAAPGGELFF.

The V gene is TRBV20-1, the J gene TRBJ1-2; no clear D. This CDR3 comprises 14 residues. CDR1 is DFQATT, CDR2 SNEGSKA, per germline (reference sequence). Trimming removed 0 bases at V and 7 bases at J, with 15 bases between. CDR3 residues: CSARDPKGSVGYTF. The CDR3 nucleotides read TGCAGTGCTAGAGATCCGAAGGGATCGGTTGGCTACACCTTC.

This clonotype has more than one count but fewer than ten. The chain recombines TRBV7-2 with TRBJ1-2, with a weak D call TRBD1 (5 bases). The CDR3 covers 14 residues. CDR1 SGHTA and CDR2 FQGNSA come from the germline V gene. With 5 bases removed from V and 6 bases from J, the gap between germline ends came to 16 bases. For the CDR3, the DNA is TGTGCCAGCAGCCACCCCGGGGGAGAGGATGGCTACACCTTC. This translates into CASSHPGGEDGYTF.

This clonotype has only a few counts. This sequence joins TRBV12-3 or TRBV12-4 and TRBJ2-7, with D possibly being TRBD1 (6 bases). The CDR3 loop spans 13 amino acids. Trimming took 3 bases from V and 3 from J, leaving 9 bases between them. The CDR3 sequence: CASSFQGIYEQYF. CDR3 bases: TGTGCCAGCAGTTTTCAGGGGATCTACGAGCAGTACTTC.

V and J are TRBV12-5 and TRBJ1-2; unclear D gene. V was clipped by 0 bases and J by 8 bases, with 13 bases between them. Germline CDR1 is LGHNT and CDR2 is FRNRAP. This CDR3 contains 14 residues. In nucleotides, the CDR3 is TGTGCTAGTGGTTTGGTACCGCCCCCCAGCGGCTACACCTTC. It specifies CASGLVPPPSGYTF. Combining the CDR3 with reference TRBV12-5 and TRBJ1-2 gives the whole variable domain DARVTQTPRHKVTEMGQEVTMRCQPILGHNTVFWYRQTMMQGLELLAYFRNRAPLDDSGMPKDRFSAEMPDATLATLKIQPSEPRDSAVYFCASGLVPPPSGYTFGSGTRLTVV.

This clonotype was seen a handful of times. The chain combines TRBV9 with TRBJ2-1; D might be TRBD1 or TRBD2, each matching 6 bases. The CDR3 is 15 residues long. V was shortened by 3 bases and J by 8 bases, with 18 bases between the two germline ends. Germline CDR1 is SGDLS and CDR2 is YYNGEE. The DNA of the CDR3 is TGTGCCAGCAGCGCCCGGCCGGGGGCAAGGGATGAGCAGTTCTTC. Its translation is CASSARPGARDEQFF.

With respect to this clonotype: An end of the junction differs from the germline gene, which may be a read error. The chain employs TRBV7-2 and TRBJ2-7; D possibly matches TRBD1 or TRBD2 (5 bases each). CDR1 and CDR2 (germline): SGHTA, FQGNSA. This CDR3 region has 14 residues. CDR3 amino acids: CASSHAEGSYEQCF. The CDR3 region has the DNA TGTGCCAGCAGCCATGCCGAGGGGTCCTACGAGCAGTGCTTC.

This chain uses TRBV12-5 with TRBJ2-3, with TRBD2 matching over 8 bases. CDR1 and CDR2 (germline): LGHNT, FRNRAP. The CDR3 is made up of 14 amino acids. The trim removed 5 bases at V and 6 bases at J, leaving 7 bases unmatched. CDR3 bases: TGTGCTAGTGGTACGCGGGAGGAAGGGGATACGCAGTATTTT. Amino acid sequence: CASGTREEGDTQYF.

The CDR3 protein is CASSARRPGELFF. DNA of the CDR3: TGTGCCAGCAGCGCCCGGAGGCCCGGGGAGCTGTTTTTT. The J gene is TRBJ2-2, the V gene TRBV14; the D gene is possibly TRBD2 (5 bases). V dropped 5 bases and J dropped 6 bases, with 10 bases sitting between them. The CDR3 covers 13 residues. Germline CDR1 SGHDN, CDR2 FVKESK.

This chain uses TRBV7-8 with TRBJ1-1; the D is unclear. V was shortened by 5 bases and J by 6 bases, with 10 bases between the two germline ends. Germline CDR1 reads SGHVS; CDR2 reads FQNEAQ. The CDR3 is made up of 12 amino acids. As DNA, the CDR3 is TGTGCCAGCAGCAAAAGGCTACCTGAAGCTTTCTTT. Its translation is CASSKRLPEAFF.

This chain links TRBV6-6 with TRBJ2-7; D possibly corresponds to TRBD2 (6 bases). Germline assignment: CDR1 MNHNY and CDR2 SVGAGI (reference sequence). CDR3 size: 13 residues. Deletions cut 4 bases from V and 3 bases from J, with 10 bases between. The CDR3 region is CASSSASVYEQYF. The DNA for the CDR3 is TGTGCCAGCAGTTCGGCTAGCGTCTACGAGCAGTACTTC.

The chain combines TRBV6-1 with TRBJ1-2; TRBD1 is a possible D gene (5 bases). With 4 bases removed from V and 4 bases from J, the gap between germline ends came to 13 bases. In germline, CDR1 is MNHNS, CDR2 SASEGT. The CDR3 is 14 residues long. CDR3 DNA sequence: TGTGCCAGCAGTGCAGGGAGGGTTAGCTATGGCTACACCTTC. It is translated as CASSAGRVSYGYTF.

The gene calls are TRBV4-1 and TRBJ2-5; no clear D. V was shortened by 6 bases and J by 2 bases, with 10 bases between the two germline ends. The germline V gene has CDR1 MGHRA and CDR2 YSYEKL. This CDR3 region has 13 residues. The CDR3 DNA reads TGCGCCAGCAGTCAGCTAGGGCAAGAGACCCAGTACTTC. Protein sequence: CASSQLGQETQYF.

This chain links TRBV28 with TRBJ2-5; the D is unclear. The CDR3 consists of 13 residues. The V gene lost 1 base and the J gene lost 5 bases, with 8 bases spanning the gap. Germline CDR1 reads MDHEN; CDR2 reads SYDVKM. The CDR3 coding sequence is TGTGCCAGCAGTTTATCAAGTCCGGAGACCCAGTACTTC. This gives the protein CASSLSSPETQYF.